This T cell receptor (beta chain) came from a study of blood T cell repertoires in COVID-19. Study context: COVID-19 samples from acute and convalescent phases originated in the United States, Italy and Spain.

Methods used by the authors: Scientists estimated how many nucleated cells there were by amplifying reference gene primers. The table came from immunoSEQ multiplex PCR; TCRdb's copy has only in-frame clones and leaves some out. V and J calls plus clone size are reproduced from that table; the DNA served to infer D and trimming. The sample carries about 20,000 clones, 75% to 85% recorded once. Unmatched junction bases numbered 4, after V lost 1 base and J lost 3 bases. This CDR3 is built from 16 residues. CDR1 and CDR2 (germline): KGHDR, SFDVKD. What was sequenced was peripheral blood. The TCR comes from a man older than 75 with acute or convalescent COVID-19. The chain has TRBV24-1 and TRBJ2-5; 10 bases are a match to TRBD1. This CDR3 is CATSDFGQGGKETQYF. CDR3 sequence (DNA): TGTGCCACCAGTGATTTTGGACAGGGGGGGAAAGAGACCCAGTACTTC.